The present T cell receptor (beta chain) was sequenced within a study of cytomegalovirus exposure and HLA in healthy donors. As regards this clone: What it recognizes is unknown.

Data came from immunoSEQ multiplex PCR; TCRdb stores just in-frame clones and leaves some out. Of 110,000 or so clones detected, around 88% appear once; the ten largest clones hold roughly 5.3%. Study findings and constraints: Among TCR beta chains, those listed as cytomegalovirus-associated numbered over 150.

CDR1 is SGHTA and CDR2 is FQGNSA in the germline V gene. V lost 0 bases to trimming and J lost 0 bases; unmatched junction nucleotides: 4. This CDR3 is 17 amino acids long. The J gene is TRBJ2-3, the V gene TRBV7-2; 9 nucleotides agree with TRBD2. This TCR was sampled from a man in his late teens or twenties in good health and CMV-seronegative. The source material was PBMCs. The CDR3, as DNA: TGTGCCAGCAGCTTAGCGGCTAGCGGGGCTAGCACAGATACGCAGTATTTT. Amino acids: CASSLAASGASTDTQYF.